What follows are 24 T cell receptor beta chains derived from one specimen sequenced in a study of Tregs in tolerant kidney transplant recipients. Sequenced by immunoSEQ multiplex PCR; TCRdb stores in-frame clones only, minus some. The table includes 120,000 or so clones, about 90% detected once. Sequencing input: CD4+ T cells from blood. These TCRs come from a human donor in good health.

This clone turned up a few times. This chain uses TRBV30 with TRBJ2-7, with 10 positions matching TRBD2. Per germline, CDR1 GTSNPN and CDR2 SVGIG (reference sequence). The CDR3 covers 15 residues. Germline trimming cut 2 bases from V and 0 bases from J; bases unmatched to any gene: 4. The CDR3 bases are TGTGCCTGGAGTATAGCGGGGGGCCTCTCCTACGAGCAGTACTTC. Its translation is CAWSIAGGLSYEQYF. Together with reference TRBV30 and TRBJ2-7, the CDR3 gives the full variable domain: SQTIHQWPATLVQPVGSPLSLECTVEGTSNPNLYWYRQAAGRGLQLLFYSVGIGQISSEVPQNLSASRPQDRQFILSSKKLLLSDSGFYLCAWSIAGGLSYEQYFGPGTRLTVT.

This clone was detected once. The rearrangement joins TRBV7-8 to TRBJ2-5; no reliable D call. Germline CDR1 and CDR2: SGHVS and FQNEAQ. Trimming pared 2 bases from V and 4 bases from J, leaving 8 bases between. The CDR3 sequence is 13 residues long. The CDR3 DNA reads TGTGCCAGCAGCTTAAGGTTCCGAGAGACCCAGTACTTC. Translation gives CASSLRFRETQYF. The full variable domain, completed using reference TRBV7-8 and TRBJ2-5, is GAGVSQSPRYKVAKRGQDVALRCDPISGHVSLFWYQQALGQGPEFLTYFQNEAQLDKSGLPSDRFFAERPEGSVSTLKIQRTQQEDSAVYLCASSLRFRETQYFGPGTRLLVL.

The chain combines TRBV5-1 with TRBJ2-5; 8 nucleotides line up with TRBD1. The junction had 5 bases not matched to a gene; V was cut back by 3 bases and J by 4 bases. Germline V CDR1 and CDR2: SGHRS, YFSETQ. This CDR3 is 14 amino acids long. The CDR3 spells CASSSGQGRETQYF. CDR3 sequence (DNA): TGCGCCAGCAGCTCTGGACAGGGACGAGAGACCCAGTACTTC.

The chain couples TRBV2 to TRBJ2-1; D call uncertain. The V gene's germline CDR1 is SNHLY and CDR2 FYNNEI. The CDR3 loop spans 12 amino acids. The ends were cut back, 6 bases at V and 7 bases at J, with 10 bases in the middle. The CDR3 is CASRVVGNEQFF. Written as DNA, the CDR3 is TGTGCCAGCAGAGTGGTCGGTAATGAGCAGTTCTTC.

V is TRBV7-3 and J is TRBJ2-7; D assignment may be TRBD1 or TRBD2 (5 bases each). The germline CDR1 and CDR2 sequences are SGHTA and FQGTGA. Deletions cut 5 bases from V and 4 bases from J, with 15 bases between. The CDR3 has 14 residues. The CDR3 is CASSPNAGRYEQYF. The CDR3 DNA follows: TGTGCCAGCAGCCCAAATGCAGGGAGATACGAGCAGTACTTC.

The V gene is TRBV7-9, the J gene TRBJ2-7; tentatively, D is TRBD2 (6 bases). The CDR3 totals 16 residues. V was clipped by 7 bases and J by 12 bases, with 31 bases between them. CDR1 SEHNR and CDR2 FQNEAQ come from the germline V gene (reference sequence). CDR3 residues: CASTLAGPGRQGASYF. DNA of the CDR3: TGTGCCAGCACCTTGGCGGGACCAGGGCGACAAGGAGCTTCGTACTTC.

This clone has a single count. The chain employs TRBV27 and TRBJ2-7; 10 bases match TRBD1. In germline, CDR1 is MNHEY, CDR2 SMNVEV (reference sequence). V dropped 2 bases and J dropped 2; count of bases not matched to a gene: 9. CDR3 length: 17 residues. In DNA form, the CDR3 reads TGTGCCAGCAGTTTAAGGAGTTGGGACAGGGGTCCCTACGAGCAGTACTTC. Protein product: CASSLRSWDRGPYEQYF.

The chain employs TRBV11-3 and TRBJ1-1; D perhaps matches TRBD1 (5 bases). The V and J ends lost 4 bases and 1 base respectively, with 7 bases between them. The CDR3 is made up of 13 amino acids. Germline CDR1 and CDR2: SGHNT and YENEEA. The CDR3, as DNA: TGTGCCAGCAGCTACGACAGGAACACTGAAGCTTTCTTT. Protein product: CASSYDRNTEAFF.

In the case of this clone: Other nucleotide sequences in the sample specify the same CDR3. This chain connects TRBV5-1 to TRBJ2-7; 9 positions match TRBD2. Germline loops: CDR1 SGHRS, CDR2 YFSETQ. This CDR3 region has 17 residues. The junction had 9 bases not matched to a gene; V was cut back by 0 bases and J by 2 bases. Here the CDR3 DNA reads TGCGCCAGCAGCTTGGTGGCTAGCGGGGCGCAGCCCTACGAGCAGTACTTC. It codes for CASSLVASGAQPYEQYF.

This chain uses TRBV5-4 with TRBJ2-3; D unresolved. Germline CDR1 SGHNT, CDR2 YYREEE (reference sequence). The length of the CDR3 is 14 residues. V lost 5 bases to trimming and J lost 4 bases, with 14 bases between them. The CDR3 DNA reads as TGTGCCAGCAGGACGAACCAAGGCGCAGATACGCAGTATTTT. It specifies CASRTNQGADTQYF.

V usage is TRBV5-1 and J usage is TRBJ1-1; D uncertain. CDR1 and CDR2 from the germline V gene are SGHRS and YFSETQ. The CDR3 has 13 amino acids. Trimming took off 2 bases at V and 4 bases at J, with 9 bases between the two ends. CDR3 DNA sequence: TGCGCCAGCAGCTTCGAGCGGGGCACTGAAGCTTTCTTT. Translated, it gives CASSFERGTEAFF.

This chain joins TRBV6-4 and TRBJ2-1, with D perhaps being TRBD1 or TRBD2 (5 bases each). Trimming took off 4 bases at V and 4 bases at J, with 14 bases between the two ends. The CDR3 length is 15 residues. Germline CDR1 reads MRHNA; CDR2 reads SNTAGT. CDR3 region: CASSVGAGAYNEQFF. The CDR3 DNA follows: TGTGCCAGCAGTGTTGGAGCCGGGGCGTACAATGAGCAGTTCTTC.

CDR3 region: CASSLDLLMTDTQYF. The DNA for the CDR3 is TGTGCCAGCAGTTTGGACCTCCTCATGACAGATACGCAGTATTTT. The gene calls are TRBV27 and TRBJ2-3, with unresolved D. The CDR3 has 15 residues. V lost 3 bases, J lost 3 bases, and 13 bases lay in between. Germline V CDR1 and CDR2: MNHEY, SMNVEV (reference sequence).

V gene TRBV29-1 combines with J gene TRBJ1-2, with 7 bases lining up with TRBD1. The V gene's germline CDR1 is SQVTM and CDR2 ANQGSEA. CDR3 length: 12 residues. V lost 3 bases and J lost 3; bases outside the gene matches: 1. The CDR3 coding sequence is TGCAGCGTTGACAGGGGGGACTATGGCTACACCTTC. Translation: CSVDRGDYGYTF.

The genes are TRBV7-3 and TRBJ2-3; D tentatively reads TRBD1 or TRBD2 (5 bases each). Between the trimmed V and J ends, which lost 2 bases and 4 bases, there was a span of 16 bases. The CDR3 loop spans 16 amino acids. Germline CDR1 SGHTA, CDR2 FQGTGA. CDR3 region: CASSLFVLAGSDTQYF. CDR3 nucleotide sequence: TGTGCCAGCAGCTTATTTGTCCTAGCAGGGTCAGATACGCAGTATTTT.

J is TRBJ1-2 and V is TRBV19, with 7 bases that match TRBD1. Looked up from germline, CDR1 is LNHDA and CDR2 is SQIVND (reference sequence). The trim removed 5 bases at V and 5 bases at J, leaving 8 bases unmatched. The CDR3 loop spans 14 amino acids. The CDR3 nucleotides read TGTGCCAGTAGTCCTACAGGGGCGGGATATGGCTACACCTTC. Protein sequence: CASSPTGAGYGYTF.

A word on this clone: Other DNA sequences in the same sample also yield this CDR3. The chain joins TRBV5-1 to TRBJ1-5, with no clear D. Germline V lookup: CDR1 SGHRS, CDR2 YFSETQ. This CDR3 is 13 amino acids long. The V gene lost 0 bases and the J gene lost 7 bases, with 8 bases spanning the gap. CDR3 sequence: CASSLEGSQPQHF. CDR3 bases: TGCGCCAGCAGCTTGGAGGGATCGCAGCCCCAGCATTTT.

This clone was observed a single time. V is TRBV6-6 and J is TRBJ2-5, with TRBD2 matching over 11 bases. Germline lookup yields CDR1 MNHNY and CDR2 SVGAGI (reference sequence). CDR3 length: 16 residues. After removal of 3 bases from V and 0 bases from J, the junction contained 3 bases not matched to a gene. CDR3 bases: TGTGCCAGCAGTTATAGCGGGGGGGCCTACCAAGAGACCCAGTACTTC. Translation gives CASSYSGGAYQETQYF.

This chain's CDR3 is CASSLDGGLAEAFF. CDR3 bases: TGCGCCAGCAGCTTGGATGGGGGCTTAGCTGAAGCTTTCTTT. The chain combines TRBV5-1 with TRBJ1-1; possible D gene TRBD1, 6 bases. This CDR3 has 14 residues. The germline gives CDR1 SGHRS, CDR2 YFSETQ. Trimming removed 0 bases at V and 6 bases at J, with 12 bases between.

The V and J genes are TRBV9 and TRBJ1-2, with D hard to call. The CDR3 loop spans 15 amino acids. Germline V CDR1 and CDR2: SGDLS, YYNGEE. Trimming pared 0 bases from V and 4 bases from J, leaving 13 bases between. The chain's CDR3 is CASSVDPDEVYGYTF. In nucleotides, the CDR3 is TGTGCCAGCAGCGTAGATCCGGACGAAGTCTATGGCTACACCTTC.

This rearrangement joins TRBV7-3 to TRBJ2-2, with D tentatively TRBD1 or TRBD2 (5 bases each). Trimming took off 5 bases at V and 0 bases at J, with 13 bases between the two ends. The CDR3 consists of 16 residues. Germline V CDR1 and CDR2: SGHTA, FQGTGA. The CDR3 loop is CASSGKGTANTGELFF. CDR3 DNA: TGTGCCAGCAGCGGCAAAGGGACCGCGAACACCGGGGAGCTGTTTTTT.

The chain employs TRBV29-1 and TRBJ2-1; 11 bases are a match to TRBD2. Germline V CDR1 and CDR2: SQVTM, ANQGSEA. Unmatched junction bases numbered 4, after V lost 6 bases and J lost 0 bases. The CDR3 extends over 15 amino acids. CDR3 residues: CSVAGTSGSYNEQFF. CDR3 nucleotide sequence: TGCAGCGTCGCGGGGACTAGCGGCTCCTACAATGAGCAGTTCTTC.

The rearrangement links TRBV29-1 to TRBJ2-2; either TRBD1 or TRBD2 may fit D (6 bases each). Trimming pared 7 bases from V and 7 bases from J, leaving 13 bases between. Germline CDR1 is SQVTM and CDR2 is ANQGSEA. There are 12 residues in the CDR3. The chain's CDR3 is CSGRGDNGELFF. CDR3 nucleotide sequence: TGCAGCGGTAGGGGGGACAACGGGGAGCTGTTTTTT.

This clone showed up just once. The CDR3 reads CASSPTSGSYNEQFF. CDR3 nucleotides: TGTGCCAGCAGCCCCACTAGCGGTTCCTACAATGAGCAGTTCTTC. This chain connects TRBV5-4 to TRBJ2-1; 8 bases are shared with TRBD2. V lost 4 bases, J lost 1 base, and 4 bases stayed unmatched. This CDR3 is built from 15 residues. From germline, CDR1 is SGHNT and CDR2 YYREEE (reference sequence).